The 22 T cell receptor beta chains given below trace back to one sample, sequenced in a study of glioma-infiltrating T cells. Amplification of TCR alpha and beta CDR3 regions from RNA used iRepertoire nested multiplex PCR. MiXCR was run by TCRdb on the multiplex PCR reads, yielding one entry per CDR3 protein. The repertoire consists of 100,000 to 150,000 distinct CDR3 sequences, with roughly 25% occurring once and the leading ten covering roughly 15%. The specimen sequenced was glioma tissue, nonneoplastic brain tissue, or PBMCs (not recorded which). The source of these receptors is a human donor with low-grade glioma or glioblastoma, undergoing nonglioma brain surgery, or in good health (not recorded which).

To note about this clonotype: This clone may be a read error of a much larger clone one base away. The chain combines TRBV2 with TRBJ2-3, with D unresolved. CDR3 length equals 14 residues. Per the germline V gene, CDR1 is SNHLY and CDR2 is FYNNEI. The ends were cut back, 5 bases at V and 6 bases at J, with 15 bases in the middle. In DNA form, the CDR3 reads TGTGCCAGCAGTTTCCAGTGGACGCTTGATACGCAGTATTTT. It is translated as CASSFQWTLDTQYF. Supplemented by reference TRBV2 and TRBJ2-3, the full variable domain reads EPEVTQTPSHQVTQMGQEVILRCVPISNHLYFYWYRQILGQKVEFLVSFYNNEISEKSEIFDDQFSVERPDGSNFTLKIRSTKLEDSAMYFCASSFQWTLDTQYFGPGTRLTVL.

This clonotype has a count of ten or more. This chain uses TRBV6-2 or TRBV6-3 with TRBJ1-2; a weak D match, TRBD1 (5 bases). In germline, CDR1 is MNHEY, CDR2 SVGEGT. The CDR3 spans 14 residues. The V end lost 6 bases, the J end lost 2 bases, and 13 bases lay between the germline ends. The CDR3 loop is CASSQSGANYGYTF. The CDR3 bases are TGTGCCAGCAGCCAGTCCGGGGCCAACTATGGCTACACCTTC.

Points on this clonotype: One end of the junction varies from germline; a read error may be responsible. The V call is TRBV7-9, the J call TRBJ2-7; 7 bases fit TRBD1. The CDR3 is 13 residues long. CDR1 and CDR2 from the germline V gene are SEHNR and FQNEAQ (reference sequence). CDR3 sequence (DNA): TGTGCCAGCAGCGCCGGGACAGCCATGTGGCATCACTTC. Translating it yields CASSAGTAMWHHF.

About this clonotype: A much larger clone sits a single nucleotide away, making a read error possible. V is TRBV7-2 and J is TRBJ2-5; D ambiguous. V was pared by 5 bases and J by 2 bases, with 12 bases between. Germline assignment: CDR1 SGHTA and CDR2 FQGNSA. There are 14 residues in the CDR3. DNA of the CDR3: TGTGCCAGCAGCCTTGTACTACAACAAGAGACCCAGTACTTC. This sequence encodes CASSLVLQQETQYF.

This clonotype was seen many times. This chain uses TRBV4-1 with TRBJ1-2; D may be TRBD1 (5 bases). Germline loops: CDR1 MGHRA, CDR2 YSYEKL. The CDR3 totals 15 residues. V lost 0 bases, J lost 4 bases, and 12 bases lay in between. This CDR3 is CASSQEPGRSYGYTF. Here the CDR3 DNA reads TGCGCCAGCAGCCAAGAACCGGGACGCTCCTATGGCTACACCTTC.

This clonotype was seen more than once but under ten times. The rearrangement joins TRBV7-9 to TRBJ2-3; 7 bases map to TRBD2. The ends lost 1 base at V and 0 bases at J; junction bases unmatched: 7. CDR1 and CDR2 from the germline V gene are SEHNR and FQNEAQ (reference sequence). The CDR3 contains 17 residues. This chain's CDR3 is CASSLGTSALSTDTQYF. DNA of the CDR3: TGTGCCAGCAGCTTAGGAACTAGCGCCCTAAGCACAGATACGCAGTATTTT.

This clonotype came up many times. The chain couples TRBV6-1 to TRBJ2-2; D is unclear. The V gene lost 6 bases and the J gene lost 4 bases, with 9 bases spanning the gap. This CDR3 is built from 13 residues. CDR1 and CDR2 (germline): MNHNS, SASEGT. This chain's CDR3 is CASSQVFTGELFF. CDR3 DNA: TGTGCCAGCAGCCAGGTCTTCACCGGGGAGCTGTTTTTT.

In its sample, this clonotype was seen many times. The CDR3 loop is CASSNRAEYSYNEQFF. In DNA form, the CDR3 reads TGTGCCAGCAGCAACAGAGCGGAATACTCCTACAATGAGCAGTTCTTC. V gene TRBV7-9 combines with J gene TRBJ2-1; D might be TRBD2 (5 bases). The germline V gene encodes CDR1 SEHNR and CDR2 FQNEAQ (reference sequence). The CDR3 runs 16 residues. Trimming took off 5 bases at V and 0 bases at J, with 14 bases between the two ends.

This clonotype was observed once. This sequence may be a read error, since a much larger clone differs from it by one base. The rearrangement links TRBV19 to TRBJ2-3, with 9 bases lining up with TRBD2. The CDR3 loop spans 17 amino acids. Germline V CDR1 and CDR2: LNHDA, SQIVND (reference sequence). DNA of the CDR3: TGTGCCAATAGTATAGCATTTAGCGGGAGTCGAACAGATACGCAGTATTTT. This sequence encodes CANSIAFSGSRTDTQYF.

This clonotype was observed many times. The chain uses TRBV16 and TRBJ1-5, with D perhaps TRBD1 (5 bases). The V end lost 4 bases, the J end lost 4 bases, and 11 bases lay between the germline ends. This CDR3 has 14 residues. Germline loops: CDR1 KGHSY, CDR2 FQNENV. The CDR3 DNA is TGTGCCAGCAGCCTTTCCCCAGGGAATCAGCCCCAGCATTTT. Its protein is CASSLSPGNQPQHF.

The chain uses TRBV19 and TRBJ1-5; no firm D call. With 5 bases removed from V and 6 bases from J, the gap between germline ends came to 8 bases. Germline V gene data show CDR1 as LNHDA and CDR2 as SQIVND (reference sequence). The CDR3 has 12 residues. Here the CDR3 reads CASSRKGQPQHF. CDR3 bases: TGTGCCAGTAGTCGTAAGGGTCAGCCCCAGCATTTT.

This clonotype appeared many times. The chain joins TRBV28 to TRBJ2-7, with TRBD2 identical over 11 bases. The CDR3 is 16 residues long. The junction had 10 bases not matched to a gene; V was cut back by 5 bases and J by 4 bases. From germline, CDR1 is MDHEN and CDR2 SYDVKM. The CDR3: CASSLVGIAGGYEQYF. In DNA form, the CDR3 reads TGTGCCAGCAGTCTCGTGGGGATAGCGGGAGGGTACGAGCAGTACTTC. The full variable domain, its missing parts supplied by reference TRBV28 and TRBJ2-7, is DVKVTQSSRYLVKRTGEKVFLECVQDMDHENMFWYRQDPGLGLRLIYFSYDVKMKEKGDIPEGYSVSREKKERFSLILESASTNQTSMYLCASSLVGIAGGYEQYFGPGTRLTVT.

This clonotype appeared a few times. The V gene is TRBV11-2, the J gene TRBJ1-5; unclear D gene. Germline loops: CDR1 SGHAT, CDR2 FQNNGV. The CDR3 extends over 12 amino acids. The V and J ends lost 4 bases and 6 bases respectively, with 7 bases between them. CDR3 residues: CASSSPGQPQHF. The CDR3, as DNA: TGTGCCAGCAGCTCCCCCGGTCAGCCCCAGCATTTT.

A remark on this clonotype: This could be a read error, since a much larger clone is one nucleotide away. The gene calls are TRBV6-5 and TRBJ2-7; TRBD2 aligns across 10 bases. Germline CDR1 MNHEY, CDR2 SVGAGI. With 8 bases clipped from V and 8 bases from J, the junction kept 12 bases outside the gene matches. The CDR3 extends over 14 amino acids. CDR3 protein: CASRLAGEVGKQYF. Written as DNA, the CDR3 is TGTGCCAGCCGGCTAGCGGGAGAAGTAGGCAAGCAGTACTTC.

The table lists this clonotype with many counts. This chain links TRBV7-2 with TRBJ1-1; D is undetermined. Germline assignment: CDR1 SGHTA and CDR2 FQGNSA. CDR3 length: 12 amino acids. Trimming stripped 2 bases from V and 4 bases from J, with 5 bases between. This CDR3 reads CASSLTLTEAFF. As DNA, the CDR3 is TGTGCCAGCAGCTTAACTCTCACTGAAGCTTTCTTT.

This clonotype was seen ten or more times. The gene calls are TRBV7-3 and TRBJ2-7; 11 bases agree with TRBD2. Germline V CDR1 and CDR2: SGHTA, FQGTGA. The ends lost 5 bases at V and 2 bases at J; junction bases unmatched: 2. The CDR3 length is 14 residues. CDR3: CASSRLAGPYEQYF. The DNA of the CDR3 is TGTGCCAGCAGCCGACTAGCGGGGCCCTACGAGCAGTACTTC.

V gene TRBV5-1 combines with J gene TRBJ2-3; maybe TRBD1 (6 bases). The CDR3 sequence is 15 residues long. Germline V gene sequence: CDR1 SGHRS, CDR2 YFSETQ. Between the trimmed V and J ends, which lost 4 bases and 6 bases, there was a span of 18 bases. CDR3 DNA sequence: TGCGCCAGCAGCGCCGGACAGTCTACATTTGATACGCAGTATTTT. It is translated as CASSAGQSTFDTQYF.

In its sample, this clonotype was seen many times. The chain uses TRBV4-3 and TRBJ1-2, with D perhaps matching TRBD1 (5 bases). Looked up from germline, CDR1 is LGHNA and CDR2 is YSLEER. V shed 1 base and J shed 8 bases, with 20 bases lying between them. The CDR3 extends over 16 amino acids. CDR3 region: CASSQGTGTPYRGYTF. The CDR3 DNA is TGCGCCAGCAGCCAAGGGACGGGGACTCCATACCGGGGCTACACCTTC.

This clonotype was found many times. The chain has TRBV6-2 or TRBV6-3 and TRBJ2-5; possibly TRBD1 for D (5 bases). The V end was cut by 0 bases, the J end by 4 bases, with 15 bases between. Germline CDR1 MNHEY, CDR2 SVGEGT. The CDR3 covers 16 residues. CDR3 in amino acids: CASSYSSQGRGETQYF. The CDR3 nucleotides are TGTGCCAGCAGTTACTCGAGCCAGGGTAGAGGAGAGACCCAGTACTTC.

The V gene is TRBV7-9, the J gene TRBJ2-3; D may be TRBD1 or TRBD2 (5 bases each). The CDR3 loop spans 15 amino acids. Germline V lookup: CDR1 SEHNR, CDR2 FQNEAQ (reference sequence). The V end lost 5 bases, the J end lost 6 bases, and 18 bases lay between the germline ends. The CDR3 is CASSLPLGRGDTQYF. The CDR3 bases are TGTGCCAGCAGCCTACCCTTGGGACGAGGGGATACGCAGTATTTT.

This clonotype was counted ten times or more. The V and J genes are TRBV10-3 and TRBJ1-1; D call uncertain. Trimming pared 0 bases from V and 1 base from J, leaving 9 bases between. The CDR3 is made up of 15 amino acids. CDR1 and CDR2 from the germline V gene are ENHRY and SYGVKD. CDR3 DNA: TGTGCCATCAGTGAGTCGAGGGAGGCGAACACTGAAGCTTTCTTT. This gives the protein CAISESREANTEAFF.

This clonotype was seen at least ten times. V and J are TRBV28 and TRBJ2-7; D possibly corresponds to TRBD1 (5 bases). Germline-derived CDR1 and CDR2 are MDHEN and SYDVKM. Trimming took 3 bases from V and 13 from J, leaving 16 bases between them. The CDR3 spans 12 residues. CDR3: CASSLSQGIQYF. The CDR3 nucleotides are TGTGCCAGCAGTTTGTCCCAGGGTATTCAATACTTC. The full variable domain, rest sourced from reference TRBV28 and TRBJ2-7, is DVKVTQSSRYLVKRTGEKVFLECVQDMDHENMFWYRQDPGLGLRLIYFSYDVKMKEKGDIPEGYSVSREKKERFSLILESASTNQTSMYLCASSLSQGIQYFGPGTRLTVT.